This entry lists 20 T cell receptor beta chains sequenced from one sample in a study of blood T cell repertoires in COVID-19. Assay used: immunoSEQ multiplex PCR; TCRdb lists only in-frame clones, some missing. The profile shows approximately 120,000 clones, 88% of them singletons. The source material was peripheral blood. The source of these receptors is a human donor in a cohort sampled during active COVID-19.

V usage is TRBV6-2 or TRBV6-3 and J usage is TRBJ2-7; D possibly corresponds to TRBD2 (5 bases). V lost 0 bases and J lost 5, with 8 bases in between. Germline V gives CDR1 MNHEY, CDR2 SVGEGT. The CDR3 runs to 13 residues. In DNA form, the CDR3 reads TGTGCCAGCAGTTACTCTCCTAGCAACGAGCAGTACTTC. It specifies CASSYSPSNEQYF.

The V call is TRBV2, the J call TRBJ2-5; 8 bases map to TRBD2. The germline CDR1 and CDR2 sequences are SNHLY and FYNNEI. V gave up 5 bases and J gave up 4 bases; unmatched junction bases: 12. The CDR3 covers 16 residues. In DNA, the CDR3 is TGTGCCAGCAGTCTGTACGGGGGGGCCACAAGAGAGACCCAGTACTTC. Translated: CASSLYGGATRETQYF.

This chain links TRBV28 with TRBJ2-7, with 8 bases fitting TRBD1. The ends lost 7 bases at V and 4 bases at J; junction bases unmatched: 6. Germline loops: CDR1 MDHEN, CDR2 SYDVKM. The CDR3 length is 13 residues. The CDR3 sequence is CASTGQGAYEQYF. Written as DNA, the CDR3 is TGTGCCAGCACCGGGCAGGGGGCTTACGAGCAGTACTTC.

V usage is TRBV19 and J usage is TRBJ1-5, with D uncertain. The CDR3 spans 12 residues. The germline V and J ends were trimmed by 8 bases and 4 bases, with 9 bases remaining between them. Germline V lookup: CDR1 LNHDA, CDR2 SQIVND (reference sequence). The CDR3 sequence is CASHRGNQPQHF. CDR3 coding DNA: TGTGCCAGTCATCGGGGAAATCAGCCCCAGCATTTT. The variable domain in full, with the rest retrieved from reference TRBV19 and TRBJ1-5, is DGGITQSPKYLFRKEGQNVTLSCEQNLNHDAMYWYRQDPGQGLRLIYYSQIVNDFQKGDIAEGYSVSREKKESFPLTVTSAQKNPTAFYLCASHRGNQPQHFGDGTRLSIL.

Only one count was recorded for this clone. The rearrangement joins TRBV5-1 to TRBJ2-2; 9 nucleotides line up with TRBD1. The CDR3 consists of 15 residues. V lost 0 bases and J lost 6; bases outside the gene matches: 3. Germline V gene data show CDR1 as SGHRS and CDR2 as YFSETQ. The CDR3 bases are TGCGCCAGCAGCTTGGGGGGACAGGGATCCGGGGAGCTGTTTTTT. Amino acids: CASSLGGQGSGELFF.

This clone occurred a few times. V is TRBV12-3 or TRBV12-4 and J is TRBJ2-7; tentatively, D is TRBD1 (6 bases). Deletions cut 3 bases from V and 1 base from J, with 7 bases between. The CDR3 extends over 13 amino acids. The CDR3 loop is CASSFQGSYEQYF. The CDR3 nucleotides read TGTGCCAGCAGTTTTCAGGGGTCCTACGAGCAGTACTTC.

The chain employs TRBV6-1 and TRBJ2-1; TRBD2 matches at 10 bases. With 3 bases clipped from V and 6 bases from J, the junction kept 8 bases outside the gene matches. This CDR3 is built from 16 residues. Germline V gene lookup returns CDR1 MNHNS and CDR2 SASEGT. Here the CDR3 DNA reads TGTGCCAGCAGTGATTTGTCTAGCGGGGGAACCAATGAGCAGTTCTTC. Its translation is CASSDLSSGGTNEQFF.

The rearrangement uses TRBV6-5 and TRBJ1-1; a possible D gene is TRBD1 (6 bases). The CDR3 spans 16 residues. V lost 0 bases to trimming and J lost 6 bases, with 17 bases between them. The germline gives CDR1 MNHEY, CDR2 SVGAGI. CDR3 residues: CASSYSVGRGRPEAFF. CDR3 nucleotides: TGTGCCAGCAGTTACTCGGTGGGCAGGGGACGGCCTGAAGCTTTCTTT.

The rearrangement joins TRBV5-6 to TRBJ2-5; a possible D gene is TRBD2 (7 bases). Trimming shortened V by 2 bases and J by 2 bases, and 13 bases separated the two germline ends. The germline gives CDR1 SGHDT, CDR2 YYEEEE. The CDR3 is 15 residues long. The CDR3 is CASSFEGGIQETQYF. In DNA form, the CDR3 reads TGTGCCAGCAGCTTTGAGGGGGGGATTCAAGAGACCCAGTACTTC.

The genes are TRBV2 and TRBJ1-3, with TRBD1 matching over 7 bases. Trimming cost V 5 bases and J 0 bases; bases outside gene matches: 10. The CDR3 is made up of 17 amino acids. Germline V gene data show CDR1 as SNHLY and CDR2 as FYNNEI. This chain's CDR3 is CASSPARQGVSGNTIYF. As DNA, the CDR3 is TGTGCCAGCAGTCCGGCAAGACAGGGCGTCTCTGGAAACACCATATATTTT.

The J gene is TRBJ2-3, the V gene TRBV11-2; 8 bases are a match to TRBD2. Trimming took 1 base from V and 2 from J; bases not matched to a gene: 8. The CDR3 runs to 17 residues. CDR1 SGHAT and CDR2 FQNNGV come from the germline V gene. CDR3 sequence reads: CASSLGGGGGLTDTQYF. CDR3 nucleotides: TGTGCCAGCAGCTTAGGCGGCGGCGGGGGGCTCACAGATACGCAGTATTTT.

The CDR3 sequence: CASSTADGRTTSGGREGELFF. The CDR3 DNA follows: TGCGCCAGCAGCACCGCCGATGGCAGGACGACTAGCGGAGGAAGAGAAGGGGAGCTGTTTTTT. The chain links TRBV5-1 to TRBJ2-2; TRBD2 matches at 9 bases. Trimming took 4 bases from V and 8 from J; bases not matched to a gene: 27. Germline V lookup: CDR1 SGHRS, CDR2 YFSETQ. The CDR3 covers 21 residues.

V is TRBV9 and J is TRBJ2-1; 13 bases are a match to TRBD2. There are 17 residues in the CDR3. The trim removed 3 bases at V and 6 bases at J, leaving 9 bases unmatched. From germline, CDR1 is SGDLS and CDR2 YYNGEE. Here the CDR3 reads CASSAMPRTSGGNEQFF. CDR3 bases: TGTGCCAGCAGCGCAATGCCGCGGACTAGCGGGGGCAATGAGCAGTTCTTC.

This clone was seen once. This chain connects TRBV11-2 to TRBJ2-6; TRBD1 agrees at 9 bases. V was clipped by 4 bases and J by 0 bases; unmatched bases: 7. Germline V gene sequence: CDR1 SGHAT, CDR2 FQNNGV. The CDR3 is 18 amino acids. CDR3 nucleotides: TGTGCCAGCAGCTCGCCGACAGGGGGAAGCTCTGGGGCCAACGTCCTGACTTTC. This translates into CASSSPTGGSSGANVLTF.

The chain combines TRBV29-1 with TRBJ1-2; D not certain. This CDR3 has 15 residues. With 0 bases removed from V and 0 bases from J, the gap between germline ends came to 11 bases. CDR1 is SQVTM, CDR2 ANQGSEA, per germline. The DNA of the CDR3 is TGCAGCGTTGAAGATCGGGAGGGAACTAACTATGGCTACACCTTC. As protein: CSVEDREGTNYGYTF. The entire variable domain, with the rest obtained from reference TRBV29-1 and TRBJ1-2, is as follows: SAVISQKPSRDICQRGTSLTIQCQVDSQVTMMFWYRQQPGQSLTLIATANQGSEATYESGFVIDKFPISRPNLTFSTLTVSNMSPEDSSIYLCSVEDREGTNYGYTFGSGTRLTVV.

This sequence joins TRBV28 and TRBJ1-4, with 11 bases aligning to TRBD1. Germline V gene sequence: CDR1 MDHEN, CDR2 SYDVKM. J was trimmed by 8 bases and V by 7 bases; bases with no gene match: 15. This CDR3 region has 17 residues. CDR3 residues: CASTFLGQGAVGEKLFF. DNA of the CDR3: TGTGCCAGCACCTTTTTAGGACAGGGGGCAGTTGGGGAAAAACTGTTTTTT. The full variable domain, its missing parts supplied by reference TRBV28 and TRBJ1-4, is DVKVTQSSRYLVKRTGEKVFLECVQDMDHENMFWYRQDPGLGLRLIYFSYDVKMKEKGDIPEGYSVSREKKERFSLILESASTNQTSMYLCASTFLGQGAVGEKLFFGSGTQLSVL.

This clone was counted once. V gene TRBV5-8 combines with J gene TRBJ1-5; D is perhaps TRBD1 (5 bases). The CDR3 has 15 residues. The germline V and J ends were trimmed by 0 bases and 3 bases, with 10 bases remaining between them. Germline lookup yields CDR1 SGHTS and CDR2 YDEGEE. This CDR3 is CASSLGGEPNQPQHF. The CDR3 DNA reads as TGTGCCAGCAGCTTGGGGGGGGAACCCAATCAGCCCCAGCATTTT.

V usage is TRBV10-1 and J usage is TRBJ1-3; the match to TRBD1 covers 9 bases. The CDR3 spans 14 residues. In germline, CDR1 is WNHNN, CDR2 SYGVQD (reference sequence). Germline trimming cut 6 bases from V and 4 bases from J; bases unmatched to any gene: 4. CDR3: CASRQGARGNTIYF. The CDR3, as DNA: TGCGCCAGCAGACAGGGGGCTCGAGGAAACACCATATATTTT.

The CDR3 loop is CASSSPTGGGYEQYF. CDR3 nucleotides: TGTGCCAGCAGCTCTCCCACAGGGGGCGGCTACGAGCAGTACTTC. The chain carries TRBV11-2 and TRBJ2-7, with 9 bases aligning to TRBD1. Germline trimming cut 4 bases from V and 3 bases from J; bases unmatched to any gene: 7. CDR1 and CDR2 from the germline V gene are SGHAT and FQNNGV. CDR3 length: 15 residues.

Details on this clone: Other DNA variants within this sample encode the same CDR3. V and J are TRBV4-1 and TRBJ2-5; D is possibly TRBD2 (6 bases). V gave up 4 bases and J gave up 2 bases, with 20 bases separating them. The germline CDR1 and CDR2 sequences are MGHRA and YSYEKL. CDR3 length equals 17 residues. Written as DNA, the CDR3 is TGCGCCAGCAGCCTCGGGCTAGATGGGGGGTGGCAAGAGACCCAGTACTTC. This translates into CASSLGLDGGWQETQYF.